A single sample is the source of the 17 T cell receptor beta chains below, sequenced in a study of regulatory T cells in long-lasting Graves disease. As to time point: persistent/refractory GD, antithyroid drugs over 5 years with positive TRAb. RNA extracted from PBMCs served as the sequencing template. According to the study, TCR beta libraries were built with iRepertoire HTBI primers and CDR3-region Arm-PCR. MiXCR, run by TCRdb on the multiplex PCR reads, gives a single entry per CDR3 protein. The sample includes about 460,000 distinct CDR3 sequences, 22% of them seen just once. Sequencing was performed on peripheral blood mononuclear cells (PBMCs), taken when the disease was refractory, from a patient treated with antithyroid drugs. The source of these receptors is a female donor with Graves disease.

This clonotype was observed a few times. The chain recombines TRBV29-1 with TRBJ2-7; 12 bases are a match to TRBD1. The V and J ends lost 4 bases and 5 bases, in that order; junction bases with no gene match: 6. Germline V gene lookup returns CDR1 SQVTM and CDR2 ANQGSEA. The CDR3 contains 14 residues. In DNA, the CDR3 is TGCAGCGTTGGCGGGGGGACAGGGGGCGACGAGCAGTACTTC. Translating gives CSVGGGTGGDEQYF.

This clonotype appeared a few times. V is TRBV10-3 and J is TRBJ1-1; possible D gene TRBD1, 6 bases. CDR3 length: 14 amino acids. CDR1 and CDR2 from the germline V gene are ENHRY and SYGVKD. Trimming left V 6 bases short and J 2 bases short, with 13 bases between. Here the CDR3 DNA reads TGTGCCATCAGGGGCCTGACAGGAAACACTGAAGCTTTCTTT. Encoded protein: CAIRGLTGNTEAFF.

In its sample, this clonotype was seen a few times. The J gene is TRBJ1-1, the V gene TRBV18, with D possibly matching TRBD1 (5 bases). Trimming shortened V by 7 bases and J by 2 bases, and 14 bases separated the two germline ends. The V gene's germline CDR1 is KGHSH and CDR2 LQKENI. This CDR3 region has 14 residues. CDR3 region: CASYAEGQNTEAFF. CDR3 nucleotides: TGTGCCAGCTACGCAGAGGGGCAAAACACTGAAGCTTTCTTT.

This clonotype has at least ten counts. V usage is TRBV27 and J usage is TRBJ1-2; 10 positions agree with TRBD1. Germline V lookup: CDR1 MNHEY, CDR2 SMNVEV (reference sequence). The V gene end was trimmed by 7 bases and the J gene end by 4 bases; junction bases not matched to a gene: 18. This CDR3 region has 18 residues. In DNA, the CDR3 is TGTGCCAGCACATTAAAAGGACAGGGGGTGACCTCGGGCTATGGCTACACCTTC. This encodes CASTLKGQGVTSGYGYTF.

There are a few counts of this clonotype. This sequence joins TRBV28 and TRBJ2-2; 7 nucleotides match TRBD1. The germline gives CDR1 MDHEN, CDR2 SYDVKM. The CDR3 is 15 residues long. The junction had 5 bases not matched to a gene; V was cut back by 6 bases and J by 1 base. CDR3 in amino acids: CASRDTGVNTGELFF. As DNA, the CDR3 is TGTGCCAGCAGGGATACAGGGGTGAACACCGGGGAGCTGTTTTTT.

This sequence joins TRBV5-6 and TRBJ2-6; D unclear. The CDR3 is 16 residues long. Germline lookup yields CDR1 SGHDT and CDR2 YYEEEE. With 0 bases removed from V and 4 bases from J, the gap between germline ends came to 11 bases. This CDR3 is CASSLVRSSGANVLTF. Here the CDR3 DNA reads TGTGCCAGCAGCTTGGTGCGTAGTAGCGGGGCCAACGTCCTGACTTTC.

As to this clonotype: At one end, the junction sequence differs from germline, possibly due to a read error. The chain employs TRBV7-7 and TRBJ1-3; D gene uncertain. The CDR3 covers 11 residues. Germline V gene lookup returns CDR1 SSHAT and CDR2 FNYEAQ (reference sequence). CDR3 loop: CASTVRSTIYF. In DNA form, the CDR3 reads TGTGCTAGCACCGTCAGGAGTACCATATATTTT.

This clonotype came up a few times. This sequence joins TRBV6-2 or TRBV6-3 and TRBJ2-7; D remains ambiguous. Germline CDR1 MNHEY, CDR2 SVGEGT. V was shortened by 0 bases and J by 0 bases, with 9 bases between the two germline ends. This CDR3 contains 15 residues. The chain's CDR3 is CASSYSPASSYEQYF. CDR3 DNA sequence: TGTGCCAGCAGTTACTCCCCTGCGAGCTCCTACGAGCAGTACTTC.

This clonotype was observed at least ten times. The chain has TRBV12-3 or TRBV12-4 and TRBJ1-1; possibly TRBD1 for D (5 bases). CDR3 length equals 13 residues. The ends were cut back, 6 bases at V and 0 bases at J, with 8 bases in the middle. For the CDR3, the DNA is TGTGCCAGCAGGAGGGGAATGAACACTGAAGCTTTCTTT. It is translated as CASRRGMNTEAFF.

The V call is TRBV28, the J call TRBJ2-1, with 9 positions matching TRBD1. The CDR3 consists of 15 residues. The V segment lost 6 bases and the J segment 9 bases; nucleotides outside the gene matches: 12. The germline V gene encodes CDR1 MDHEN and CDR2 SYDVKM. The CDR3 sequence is CASRSRDRVVVEQFF. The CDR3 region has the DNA TGTGCCAGCAGGTCCCGGGACAGGGTCGTAGTTGAGCAGTTCTTC.

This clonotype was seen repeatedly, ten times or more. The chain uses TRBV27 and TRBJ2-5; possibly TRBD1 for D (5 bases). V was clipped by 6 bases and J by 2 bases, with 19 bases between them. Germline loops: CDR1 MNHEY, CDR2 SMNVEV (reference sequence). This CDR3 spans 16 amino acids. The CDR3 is CASSKGFGKGQETQYF. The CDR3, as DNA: TGTGCCAGCAGCAAAGGGTTCGGCAAGGGGCAAGAGACCCAGTACTTC.

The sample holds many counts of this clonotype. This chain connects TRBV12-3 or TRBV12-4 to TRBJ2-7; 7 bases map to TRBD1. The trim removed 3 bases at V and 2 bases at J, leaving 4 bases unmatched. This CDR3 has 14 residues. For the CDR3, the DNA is TGTGCCAGCAGTTTCCAAGGGGGCCCCTACGAGCAGTACTTC. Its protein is CASSFQGGPYEQYF.

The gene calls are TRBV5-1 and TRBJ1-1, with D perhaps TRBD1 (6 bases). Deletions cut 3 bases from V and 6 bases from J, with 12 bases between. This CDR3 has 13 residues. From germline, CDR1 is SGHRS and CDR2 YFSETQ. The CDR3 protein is CASSWGAGAEAFF. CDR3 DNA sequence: TGCGCCAGCAGCTGGGGGGCTGGCGCTGAAGCTTTCTTT. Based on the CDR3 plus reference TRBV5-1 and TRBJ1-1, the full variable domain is KAGVTQTPRYLIKTRGQQVTLSCSPISGHRSVSWYQQTPGQGLQFLFEYFSETQRNKGNFPGRFSGRQFSNSRSEMNVSTLELGDSALYLCASSWGAGAEAFFGQGTRLTVV.

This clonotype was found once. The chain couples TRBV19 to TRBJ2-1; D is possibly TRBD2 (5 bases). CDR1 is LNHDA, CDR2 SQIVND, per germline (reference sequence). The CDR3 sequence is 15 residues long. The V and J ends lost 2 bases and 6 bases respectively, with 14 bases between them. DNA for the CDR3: TGTGCCAGTAGTATACGAACGGGAAGTATCAATGAGCAGTTCTTC. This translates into CASSIRTGSINEQFF.

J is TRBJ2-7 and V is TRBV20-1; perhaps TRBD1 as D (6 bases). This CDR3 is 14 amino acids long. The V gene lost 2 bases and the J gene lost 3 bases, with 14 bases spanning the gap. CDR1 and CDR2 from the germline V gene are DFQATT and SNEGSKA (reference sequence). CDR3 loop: CSARRDISNYEQYF. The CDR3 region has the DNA TGCAGTGCTAGAAGGGACATCTCCAACTACGAGCAGTACTTC.

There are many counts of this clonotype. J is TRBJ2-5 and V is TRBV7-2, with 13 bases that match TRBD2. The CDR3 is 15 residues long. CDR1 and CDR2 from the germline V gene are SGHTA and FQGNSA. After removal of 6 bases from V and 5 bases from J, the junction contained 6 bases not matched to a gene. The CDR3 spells CASSPGLAGVETQYF. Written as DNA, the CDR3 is TGTGCCAGCAGTCCCGGACTAGCGGGAGTGGAGACCCAGTACTTC. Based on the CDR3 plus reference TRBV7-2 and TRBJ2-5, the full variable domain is GAGVSQSPSNKVTEKGKDVELRCDPISGHTALYWYRQSLGQGLEFLIYFQGNSAPDKSGLPSDRFSAERTGGSVSTLTIQRTQQEDSAVYLCASSPGLAGVETQYFGPGTRLLVL.

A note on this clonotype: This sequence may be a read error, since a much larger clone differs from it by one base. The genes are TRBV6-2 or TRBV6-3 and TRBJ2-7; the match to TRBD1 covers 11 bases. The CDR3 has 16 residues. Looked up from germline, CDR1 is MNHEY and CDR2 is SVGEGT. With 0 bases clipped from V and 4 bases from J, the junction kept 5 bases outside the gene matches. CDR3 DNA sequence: TGTGCCAGCAGTTACTCAAGGGGACAGGGGGATTACGAGCAGTACTTC. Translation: CASSYSRGQGDYEQYF.